A single sample is the source of the 25 T cell receptor beta chains below, sequenced in a study of technical replicates of blood from a few donors. Here immunoSEQ multiplex PCR was the method, and the copy in TCRdb shows in-frame clones only, minus some. The profile shows 35,000 to 50,000 clones, around 97% of them singletons. The source material was T cells isolated from PBMCs. The receptors were gathered from a human donor in good health.

J is TRBJ1-5 and V is TRBV6-5, with a weak D call TRBD1 (5 bases). CDR3 length: 13 residues. The V end was cut by 2 bases, the J end by 4 bases, with 6 bases between. Per the germline V gene, CDR1 is MNHEY and CDR2 is SVGAGI. CDR3 loop: CASSYGGNQPQHF. DNA of the CDR3: TGTGCCAGCAGTTACGGGGGGAATCAGCCCCAGCATTTT.

The chain is built from TRBV5-1 and TRBJ1-1; 12 nucleotides agree with TRBD1. V lost 3 bases, J lost 1 base, and 4 bases stayed unmatched. There are 16 residues in the CDR3. CDR1 is SGHRS, CDR2 YFSETQ, per germline. CDR3 protein: CASSWGTGGQNTEAFF. CDR3 bases: TGCGCCAGCAGCTGGGGGACAGGGGGCCAGAACACTGAAGCTTTCTTT.

This clone was recorded only once. The genes are TRBV9 and TRBJ2-1, with 9 nucleotides matching TRBD2. The CDR3 has 14 residues. The trim removed 4 bases at V and 8 bases at J, leaving 7 bases unmatched. CDR1 and CDR2 from the germline V gene are SGDLS and YYNGEE. CDR3 amino acids: CASSPIGTSYEQFF. CDR3 bases: TGTGCCAGCAGCCCCATTGGGACTAGCTATGAGCAGTTCTTC.

The V and J genes are TRBV6-1 and TRBJ2-2, with D perhaps TRBD1 (6 bases). Germline V lookup: CDR1 MNHNS, CDR2 SASEGT. CDR3 length equals 16 residues. Trimming took off 0 bases at V and 7 bases at J, with 15 bases between the two ends. The CDR3 loop reads CASSEAAAQGIGELFF. As DNA, the CDR3 is TGTGCCAGCAGTGAAGCGGCCGCACAGGGCATCGGGGAGCTGTTTTTT.

This sequence joins TRBV19 and TRBJ2-7, with D tentatively TRBD1 (5 bases). Germline lookup yields CDR1 LNHDA and CDR2 SQIVND (reference sequence). The CDR3 covers 13 residues. Trimming cost V 3 bases and J 1 base, with 7 bases left between them. In nucleotides, the CDR3 is TGTGCCAGTAGTATTCAGGGATCCTACGAGCAGTACTTC. Amino acids: CASSIQGSYEQYF.

This chain links TRBV11-2 with TRBJ2-5, with TRBD2 matching 7 bases. V trimming: 4 bases; J trimming: 5 bases; junction bases outside the gene matches: 16. The CDR3 is 17 amino acids. Germline CDR1 and CDR2: SGHAT and FQNNGV. The CDR3 reads CASSSFGGGLLGETQYF. The CDR3 region has the DNA TGTGCCAGCAGCTCCTTTGGGGGAGGGCTACTAGGGGAGACCCAGTACTTC.

V gene TRBV4-3 combines with J gene TRBJ2-3; no firm D call. With 0 bases removed from V and 6 bases from J, the gap between germline ends came to 13 bases. Germline CDR1 is LGHNA and CDR2 is YSLEER. This CDR3 is 15 amino acids long. The CDR3 nucleotides read TGCGCCAGCAGCCAAGAAATCCCAGGTTTGGATACGCAGTATTTT. Protein sequence: CASSQEIPGLDTQYF.

The rearrangement joins TRBV30 to TRBJ2-7; 7 nucleotides align to TRBD1. V trimming: 3 bases; J trimming: 0 bases; junction bases outside the gene matches: 8. This CDR3 has 15 amino acids. The germline V gene has CDR1 GTSNPN and CDR2 SVGIG (reference sequence). CDR3 region: CAWRWPGTASYEQYF. CDR3 DNA sequence: TGTGCCTGGAGGTGGCCCGGGACAGCCTCCTACGAGCAGTACTTC.

The chain employs TRBV9 and TRBJ1-2; D is unclear. Per germline, CDR1 SGDLS and CDR2 YYNGEE. The CDR3 contains 16 residues. Trimming cost V 3 bases and J 0 bases, with 15 bases left between them. CDR3 sequence: CASSGRGRATNYGYTF. The CDR3 region has the DNA TGTGCCAGCAGCGGGCGCGGGAGGGCAACTAACTATGGCTACACCTTC.

The genes are TRBV13 and TRBJ2-7, with 8 bases aligning to TRBD2. Germline V CDR1 and CDR2: PRHDT, FYEKMQ (reference sequence). Germline trimming cut 8 bases from V and 4 bases from J; bases unmatched to any gene: 13. The CDR3 is 15 amino acids. The CDR3 loop reads CASGLRGGLAYEQYF. CDR3 nucleotide sequence: TGTGCCAGCGGACTGCGGGGAGGACTAGCATACGAGCAGTACTTC.

The V gene is TRBV6-6, the J gene TRBJ1-1; D is unresolved. Per germline, CDR1 MNHNY and CDR2 SVGAGI (reference sequence). Trimming cost V 6 bases and J 8 bases, with 13 bases left between them. The CDR3 is made up of 12 amino acids. The CDR3 sequence: CASSYSGSEAFF. The CDR3 bases are TGTGCCAGCAGCTACAGCGGTTCGGAAGCTTTCTTT.

J is TRBJ2-7 and V is TRBV19, with 7 bases identical to TRBD2. CDR1 LNHDA and CDR2 SQIVND come from the germline V gene (reference sequence). The CDR3 length is 13 residues. V gave up 9 bases and J gave up 3 bases; unmatched junction bases: 8. CDR3 region: CASTAGANYEQYF. The CDR3 nucleotides are TGTGCCAGCACCGCGGGAGCTAACTACGAGCAGTACTTC.

The chain has TRBV27 and TRBJ2-7; 7 positions match TRBD1. V lost 6 bases to trimming and J lost 3 bases; unmatched junction nucleotides: 5. This CDR3 spans 13 amino acids. Germline V lookup: CDR1 MNHEY, CDR2 SMNVEV (reference sequence). CDR3 protein: CASSYRQGYEQYF. CDR3 in DNA: TGTGCCAGCAGCTACCGACAGGGCTACGAGCAGTACTTC.

The V call is TRBV7-9, the J call TRBJ1-3; maybe TRBD1 (5 bases). Trimming took 1 base from V and 7 from J, leaving 14 bases between them. Per germline, CDR1 SEHNR and CDR2 FQNEAQ (reference sequence). CDR3 length: 15 residues. CDR3 nucleotides: TGTGCCAGCAGCTTAGGAATGGGTCAGGGCAACACCATATATTTT. It specifies CASSLGMGQGNTIYF.

This clone occurred once. This chain joins TRBV5-4 and TRBJ1-1; D is perhaps TRBD1 (6 bases). Trimming took 2 bases from V and 2 from J, leaving 7 bases between them. Germline V gene sequence: CDR1 SGHNT, CDR2 YYREEE (reference sequence). The CDR3 length is 13 residues. The CDR3 DNA reads TGTGCCAGCAGCTTAGGGGGAAACACTGAAGCTTTCTTT. The encoded protein is CASSLGGNTEAFF.

The chain is built from TRBV4-1 and TRBJ2-1, with D unresolved. There are 13 residues in the CDR3. Germline V CDR1 and CDR2: MGHRA, YSYEKL. Trimming removed 4 bases at V and 5 bases at J, with 9 bases between. The CDR3 spells CASSRGADNEQFF. In DNA form, the CDR3 reads TGCGCCAGCAGCCGCGGCGCGGACAATGAGCAGTTCTTC.

V is TRBV6-4 and J is TRBJ2-2; D remains ambiguous. CDR1 is MRHNA and CDR2 is SNTAGT in the germline V gene. This CDR3 contains 14 residues. The V gene lost 4 bases and the J gene lost 2 bases, with 8 bases spanning the gap. CDR3 sequence (DNA): TGTGCCAGCAGTGTAGAGATAAACACCGGGGAGCTGTTTTTT. This sequence encodes CASSVEINTGELFF.

CDR3 DNA sequence: TGTGCCAGCAGTTTGACTAGCTACGAGCAGTACTTC. Its translation is CASSLTSYEQYF. The rearrangement links TRBV28 to TRBJ2-7, with D maybe TRBD2 (6 bases). In germline, CDR1 is MDHEN, CDR2 SYDVKM. V was trimmed by 3 bases and J by 3 bases, leaving 6 bases between them. The CDR3 spans 12 residues.

This rearrangement joins TRBV15 to TRBJ2-1, with TRBD2 identical over 11 bases. The CDR3 has 18 amino acids. Germline-derived CDR1 and CDR2 are LNHNV and YYDKDF (reference sequence). After removal of 1 base from V and 0 bases from J, the junction contained 5 bases not matched to a gene. CDR3 region: CATSRALAGAGSYNEQFF. CDR3 DNA sequence: TGTGCCACCAGCAGAGCACTAGCGGGAGCAGGCTCCTACAATGAGCAGTTCTTC.

V is TRBV27 and J is TRBJ2-1; D is perhaps TRBD1 (7 bases). Trimming took 10 bases from V and 0 from J, leaving 19 bases between them. Germline CDR1 is MNHEY and CDR2 is SMNVEV (reference sequence). CDR3 size: 16 residues. The CDR3 nucleotides are TGTGCCACCTCGATTACGGGGGACAGCTCCTACAATGAGCAGTTCTTC. Its protein is CATSITGDSSYNEQFF.

This sequence joins TRBV6-5 and TRBJ1-3; D unresolved. Germline loops: CDR1 MNHEY, CDR2 SVGAGI. Trimming left V 5 bases short and J 2 bases short, with 10 bases between. The CDR3 is made up of 14 amino acids. The CDR3 DNA reads TGTGCCAGCAGTCGTGTAGTGGCTGGAAACACCATATATTTT. Its translation: CASSRVVAGNTIYF.

The chain has TRBV2 and TRBJ1-2; 9 bases map to TRBD1. In germline, CDR1 is SNHLY, CDR2 FYNNEI. The ends lost 0 bases at V and 3 bases at J; junction bases unmatched: 5. This CDR3 is 16 amino acids long. The CDR3 protein is CASSEAGTGLDYGYTF. CDR3 bases: TGTGCCAGCAGTGAAGCCGGGACAGGGTTAGACTATGGCTACACCTTC. Together with reference TRBV2 and TRBJ1-2, the CDR3 gives the full variable domain: EPEVTQTPSHQVTQMGQEVILRCVPISNHLYFYWYRQILGQKVEFLVSFYNNEISEKSEIFDDQFSVERPDGSNFTLKIRSTKLEDSAMYFCASSEAGTGLDYGYTFGSGTRLTVV.

This rearrangement joins TRBV30 to TRBJ2-7; D ambiguous. CDR3 length: 12 residues. Trimming shortened V by 3 bases and J by 3 bases, and 9 bases separated the two germline ends. The germline gives CDR1 GTSNPN, CDR2 SVGIG (reference sequence). For the CDR3, the DNA is TGTGCCTGGAGATACTTAGACTACGAGCAGTACTTC. Amino acid sequence: CAWRYLDYEQYF.

J is TRBJ1-4 and V is TRBV28, with D hard to call. The germline gives CDR1 MDHEN, CDR2 SYDVKM. The CDR3 consists of 15 residues. Trimming stripped 6 bases from V and 8 bases from J, with 19 bases between. CDR3 nucleotide sequence: TGTGCCAGCAGCGTTATCCGGGCGGGAGGGGAAAAACTGTTTTTT. Residues: CASSVIRAGGEKLFF.

The chain employs TRBV5-4 and TRBJ1-1, with 7 bases matching TRBD1. The CDR3 has 14 residues. With 3 bases clipped from V and 2 bases from J, the junction kept 4 bases outside the gene matches. Looked up from germline, CDR1 is SGHNT and CDR2 is YYREEE (reference sequence). The DNA for the CDR3 is TGTGCCAGCAGCTGGGGGGACAGAAACACTGAAGCTTTCTTT. Amino acids: CASSWGDRNTEAFF.